These T cell receptor beta chains were read from a single sample in a study of blood T cells in healthy people across ages. One entry per CDR3 protein, called by TCRdb with MiXCR from the 5' RACE reads. The repertoire holds some 700,000 distinct CDR3 sequences, over 20% seen once, with around 21% in the top ten. The sequenced sample was blood. These receptors originate from a man between 65 and 85 years old in good health. CDR3s include the opening cysteine and the closing phenylalanine or tryptophan. A D gene is named only where the DNA matches it firmly. Size is omitted from some rows. Given values are once, few, many or a class for expanded clones.

j_call,cdr3_length,d_call,clone_size,v_call,cdr3_aa,cdr3_nt
TRBJ1-4,12,-,many,TRBV7-2,CASSLDLEKLFF,TGTGCCAGCAGCTTAGATCTAGAAAAACTGTTTTTT
TRBJ2-1,15,-,-,TRBV9,CASSVAQGPVDEQFF,TGTGCCAGCAGCGTAGCTCAGGGACCAGTTGATGAGCAGTTCTTC
TRBJ1-3,16,-,many,TRBV3-1,CASTSEGGISGNTIYF,TGTGCCAGCACCTCGGAGGGGGGTATCTCTGGAAACACCATATATTTT
TRBJ2-5,15,TRBD2,-,TRBV20-1,CSARGSTSGKETQYF,TGCAGTGCTAGAGGATCAACTAGCGGAAAAGAGACCCAGTACTTC
TRBJ1-3,16,-,-,TRBV7-9,CASSPQLGFSGNTIYF,TGTGCCAGCAGCCCCCAGTTGGGTTTCTCTGGAAACACCATATATTTT
TRBJ2-1,15,-,-,TRBV5-1,CASSLAGDNYNEQFF,TGCGCCAGCAGCTTGGCAGGGGACAACTACAATGAGCAGTTCTTC
TRBJ2-2,14,TRBD2,-,TRBV3-1,CASSQESGGGELFF,TGTGCCAGCAGCCAAGAGAGCGGGGGCGGGGAGCTGTTTTTT
TRBJ2-3,17,TRBD2,few,TRBV5-5,CASSLAASGGFTDTQYF,TGTGCCAGCAGCTTGGCCGCTAGCGGGGGTTTCACAGATACGCAGTATTTT
TRBJ2-6,16,TRBD1,-,TRBV29-1,CSVAAGGSSGANVPTF,TGCAGCGTTGCGGCAGGGGGAAGCTCTGGGGCCAACGTCCCGACTTTC
TRBJ2-3,15,-,-,TRBV4-2,CASSLPGGKLDTQYF,TGTGCCAGCAGCCTCCCCGGTGGGAAGTTAGATACGCAGTATTTT
TRBJ2-1,14,TRBD1,many,TRBV20-1,CSANDRGTYNEQFF,TGCAGTGCAAATGACAGGGGTACCTACAATGAGCAGTTCTTC
TRBJ1-1,13,-,-,TRBV7-9,CASTIGPNTEAFF,TGTGCCAGCACCATAGGACCGAACACTGAAGCTTTCTTT
TRBJ2-7,13,-,-,TRBV3-1,CASSPHLSYEQYF,TGTGCCAGCAGCCCGCACCTTTCCTACGAGCAGTACTTC
TRBJ2-3,16,TRBD2,few,TRBV18,CASSPATSGRPDTQYF,TGTGCCAGCTCACCGGCAACTAGCGGGAGACCAGATACGCAGTATTTT
TRBJ2-1,15,-,-,TRBV11-3,CASSWTPAPYNEQFF,TGTGCCAGCAGCTGGACTCCGGCTCCCTACAATGAGCAGTTCTTC
TRBJ1-4,15,TRBD1,few,TRBV11-2,CASSAPGTGHEKLFF,TGTGCCAGCAGCGCGCCCGGGACAGGGCATGAAAAACTGTTTTTT
TRBJ1-1,12,-,many,TRBV7-3,CASSHRSTEAFF,TGTGCCAGCAGCCATCGGAGCACTGAAGCTTTCTTT
TRBJ2-4,18,TRBD2,few,TRBV6-1,CASSEAPVVAGAKNIQYF,TGTGCCAGCAGTGAAGCGCCGGTGGTAGCGGGGGCCAAAAACATTCAGTACTTC
TRBJ2-7,15,TRBD1,-,TRBV6-1,CASSEARGLPYEQYF,TGTGCCAGCAGTGAAGCGAGGGGGCTACCTTACGAGCAGTACTTC
TRBJ2-1,15,TRBD2,-,TRBV5-1,CASSSDGGAWNEQFF,TGCGCCAGCAGCTCGGACGGGGGGGCTTGGAATGAGCAGTTCTTC
TRBJ2-7,14,-,-,TRBV4-1,CASSQEGRGSEQYF,TGCGCCAGCAGCCAAGAAGGGCGGGGAAGTGAGCAGTACTTC
TRBJ2-1,15,TRBD2,-,TRBV24-1,CATSDRTSGIYEQFF,TGTGCCACCAGTGACAGGACTAGCGGGATCTATGAGCAGTTCTTC
TRBJ1-1,12,TRBD1,-,TRBV2,CASSGTDRAAFF,TGTGCCAGCAGCGGGACCGACAGGGCAGCTTTCTTT
TRBJ2-5,14,-,-,TRBV7-2,CASSPTTWRETQYF,TGTGCCAGCAGCCCGACGACTTGGAGGGAGACCCAGTACTTC
TRBJ2-1,13,-,-,TRBV7-2,CASSLEAGNEQFF,TGTGCCAGCAGCTTAGAGGCCGGCAATGAGCAGTTCTTC
TRBJ2-7,14,-,many,TRBV19,CASSTGSLFHEQYF,TGTGCCAGTAGTACAGGGTCTCTTTTCCACGAGCAGTACTTC
TRBJ2-5,15,-,few,TRBV6-5,CASTDFGRYQETQYF,TGTGCCAGCACCGACTTTGGTCGGTACCAAGAGACCCAGTACTTC
TRBJ2-1,14,-,few,TRBV6-1,CASSSSWNYNERFF,TGTGCCAGCAGTTCGTCTTGGAACTACAATGAGCGGTTCTTC
TRBJ2-5,14,-,-,TRBV5-1,CASSPGWGGETQYF,TGCGCCAGCAGCCCCGGATGGGGTGGAGAGACCCAGTACTTC
TRBJ1-4,14,-,-,TRBV5-5,CASSLVAGNEKLFF,TGTGCCAGCAGCTTGGTTGCAGGGAATGAAAAACTGTTTTTT
TRBJ1-2,15,TRBD1,few,TRBV19,CASMSRGPAGYGYTF,TGTGCCAGTATGAGCAGGGGGCCGGCTGGCTATGGCTACACCTTC
TRBJ2-7,17,TRBD1,few,TRBV6-1,CASRNGDQDRSSYEQYF,TGTGCCAGCAGAAATGGGGATCAGGACAGGAGCTCCTACGAGCAGTACTTC
TRBJ2-3,18,TRBD2,-,TRBV12-3/TRBV12-4,CASSPGLAGGRATDTQYF,TGTGCCAGCAGCCCCGGACTAGCGGGGGGGCGGGCCACAGATACGCAGTATTTT
TRBJ2-3,14,-,few,TRBV18,CASSPYSGTDTQYF,TGTGCCAGCTCACCTTACTCCGGCACAGATACGCAGTATTTT
TRBJ1-3,15,-,-,TRBV3-1,CASSQDSHSGNTIYF,TGTGCCAGCAGCCAGGACAGTCACTCTGGAAACACCATATATTTT
TRBJ2-7,17,-,few,TRBV20-1,CSASSWSQQEGFYEQYF,TGCAGTGCTAGCAGCTGGTCTCAACAAGAGGGCTTCTACGAGCAGTACTTC
TRBJ1-1,16,-,-,TRBV6-6,CASTPSNRLRVTEAFF,TGTGCCAGCACCCCCTCAAACAGGTTAAGGGTCACTGAAGCTTTCTTT
TRBJ2-4,15,-,-,TRBV12-3/TRBV12-4,CASSYWGLAKNIQYF,TGTGCCAGCAGTTACTGGGGACTAGCCAAAAACATTCAGTACTTC
TRBJ1-4,14,TRBD1,-,TRBV10-3,CAISEEGAREKLFF,TGTGCCATCAGTGAGGAGGGGGCGCGCGAAAAACTGTTTTTT
TRBJ2-7,16,-,-,TRBV20-1,CSARDPVAVSSYEQYF,TGCAGTGCTAGAGACCCTGTAGCGGTAAGCTCCTACGAGCAGTACTTC